Below, 5 T cell receptor beta chains from the same sample are listed, as sequenced in a study of blood T cell repertoires in COVID-19. Some clones are missing from TCRdb's copy, which holds only in-frame ones; the method was immunoSEQ multiplex PCR. The sample holds over 85,000 clones, 80% to 95% seen once. The sequenced material came from peripheral blood. Receptors originate from a human donor with active COVID-19. The donor label of this sample is uncertain.

The gene calls are TRBV7-9 and TRBJ2-3; 7 nucleotides match TRBD2. With V trimmed by 4 bases and J by 1 base, 5 bases remained unmatched. CDR3 length: 15 amino acids. Germline V gene sequence: CDR1 SEHNR, CDR2 FQNEAQ (reference sequence). The CDR3 DNA follows: TGTGCCAGCAGCTGGGGGGGGTCCGGCACAGATACGCAGTATTTT. Its translation: CASSWGGSGTDTQYF.

The chain links TRBV16 to TRBJ1-2, with 7 bases aligning to TRBD1. The germline gives CDR1 KGHSY, CDR2 FQNENV. V gave up 0 bases and J gave up 4 bases; unmatched junction bases: 2. There are 14 residues in the CDR3. The CDR3 nucleotides read TGTGCCAGCAGCCAATCGGCAGGGGGCTATGGCTACACCTTC. The encoded protein is CASSQSAGGYGYTF.

The chain couples TRBV28 to TRBJ1-6; 7 bases are shared with TRBD1. The CDR3 has 15 residues. The germline V gene encodes CDR1 MDHEN and CDR2 SYDVKM. J lost 10 bases, V lost 6 bases, and 12 bases had no gene match. The CDR3 spells CASRRTRDSGSPLHF. In DNA form, the CDR3 reads TGTGCCAGCAGGCGTACCCGGGACAGTGGATCACCCCTCCACTTT.

The chain is built from TRBV7-8 and TRBJ1-5, with no clear D. Germline loops: CDR1 SGHVS, CDR2 FQNEAQ. This CDR3 contains 12 residues. V lost 6 bases to trimming and J lost 0 bases, with 3 bases between them. CDR3 in DNA: TGTGCCAGCAGTTATAGCAATCAGCCCCAGCATTTT. This sequence encodes CASSYSNQPQHF. The full variable domain, completed using reference TRBV7-8 and TRBJ1-5, is GAGVSQSPRYKVAKRGQDVALRCDPISGHVSLFWYQQALGQGPEFLTYFQNEAQLDKSGLPSDRFFAERPEGSVSTLKIQRTQQEDSAVYLCASSYSNQPQHFGDGTRLSIL.

The genes are TRBV6-2 or TRBV6-3 and TRBJ2-7; D possibly corresponds to TRBD2 (6 bases). Looked up from germline, CDR1 is MNHEY and CDR2 is SVGEGT. V was clipped by 1 base and J by 1 base, with 11 bases between them. CDR3 length: 15 amino acids. The CDR3 sequence is CASSYWEVGSYEQYF. CDR3 nucleotides: TGTGCCAGCAGTTACTGGGAGGTTGGGTCCTACGAGCAGTACTTC.